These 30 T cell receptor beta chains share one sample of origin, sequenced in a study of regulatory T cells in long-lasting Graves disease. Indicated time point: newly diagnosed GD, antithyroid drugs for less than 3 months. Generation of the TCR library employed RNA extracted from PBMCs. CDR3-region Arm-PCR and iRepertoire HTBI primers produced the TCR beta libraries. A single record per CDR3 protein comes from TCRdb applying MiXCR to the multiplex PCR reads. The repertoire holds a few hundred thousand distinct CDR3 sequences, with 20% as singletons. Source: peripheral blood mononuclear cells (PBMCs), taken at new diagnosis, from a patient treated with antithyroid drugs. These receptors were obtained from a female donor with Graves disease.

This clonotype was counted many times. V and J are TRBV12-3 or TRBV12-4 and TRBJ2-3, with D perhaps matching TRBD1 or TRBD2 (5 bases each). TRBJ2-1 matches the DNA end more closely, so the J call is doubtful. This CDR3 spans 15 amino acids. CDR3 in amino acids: CASSLASGPGREQFF. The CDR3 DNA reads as TGTGCCAGCAGTTTAGCGAGCGGACCGGGACGGGAGCAGTTCTTC.

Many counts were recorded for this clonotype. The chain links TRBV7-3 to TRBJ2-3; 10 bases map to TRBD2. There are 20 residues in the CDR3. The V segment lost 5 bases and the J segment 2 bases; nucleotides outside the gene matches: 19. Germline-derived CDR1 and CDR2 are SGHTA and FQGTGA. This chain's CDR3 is CASSPRPGLAKGGATDTQYF. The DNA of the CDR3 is TGTGCCAGCAGCCCACGACCGGGACTAGCGAAGGGAGGAGCCACAGATACGCAGTATTTT.

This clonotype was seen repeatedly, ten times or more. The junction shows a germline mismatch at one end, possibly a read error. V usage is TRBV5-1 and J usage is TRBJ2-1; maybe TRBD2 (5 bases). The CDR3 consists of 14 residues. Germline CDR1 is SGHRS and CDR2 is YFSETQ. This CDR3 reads CASSFEGPYNEQFF. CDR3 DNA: TGTGCCAGCAGCTTCGAGGGTCCCTACAATGAGCAGTTCTTC.

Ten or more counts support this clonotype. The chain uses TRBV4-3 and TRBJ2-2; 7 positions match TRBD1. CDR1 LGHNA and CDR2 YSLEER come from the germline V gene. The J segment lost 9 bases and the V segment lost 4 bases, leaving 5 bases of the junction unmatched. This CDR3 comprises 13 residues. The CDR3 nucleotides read TGCGCCAGCAGCCGATTACAGGGGAGGGAGCTGTTTTTT. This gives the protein CASSRLQGRELFF.

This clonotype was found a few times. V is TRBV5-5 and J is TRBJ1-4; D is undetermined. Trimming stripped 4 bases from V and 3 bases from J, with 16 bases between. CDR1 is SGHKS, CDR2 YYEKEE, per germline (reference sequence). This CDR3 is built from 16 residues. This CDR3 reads CASSQAATTSNEKLFF. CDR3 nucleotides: TGTGCCAGCAGCCAAGCGGCGACTACTTCTAATGAAAAACTGTTTTTT. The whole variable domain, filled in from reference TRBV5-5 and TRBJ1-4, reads DAGVTQSPTHLIKTRGQQVTLRCSPISGHKSVSWYQQVLGQGPQFIFQYYEKEERGRGNFPDRFSARQFPNYSSELNVNALLLGDSALYLCASSQAATTSNEKLFFGSGTQLSVL.

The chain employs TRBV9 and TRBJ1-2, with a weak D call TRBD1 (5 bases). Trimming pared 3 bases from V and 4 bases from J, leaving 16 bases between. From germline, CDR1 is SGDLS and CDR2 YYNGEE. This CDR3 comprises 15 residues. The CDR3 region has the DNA TGTGCCAGCAGCGCCCCGAACAGGCCTCCCTATGGCTACACCTTC. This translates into CASSAPNRPPYGYTF.

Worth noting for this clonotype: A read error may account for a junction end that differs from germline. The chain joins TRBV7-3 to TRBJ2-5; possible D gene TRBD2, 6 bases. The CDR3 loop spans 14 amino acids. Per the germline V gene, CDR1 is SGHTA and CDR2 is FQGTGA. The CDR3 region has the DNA TGTGCCAGCAGCTTGGGCGGGATTCAAGAGGCCCAGTACTTC. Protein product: CASSLGGIQEAQYF.

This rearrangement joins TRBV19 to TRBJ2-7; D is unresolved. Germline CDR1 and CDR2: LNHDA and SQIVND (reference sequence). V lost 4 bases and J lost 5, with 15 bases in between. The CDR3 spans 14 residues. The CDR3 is CASSRDPGSNEQYF. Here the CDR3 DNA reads TGTGCCAGTAGTAGAGACCCGGGTAGTAACGAGCAGTACTTC.

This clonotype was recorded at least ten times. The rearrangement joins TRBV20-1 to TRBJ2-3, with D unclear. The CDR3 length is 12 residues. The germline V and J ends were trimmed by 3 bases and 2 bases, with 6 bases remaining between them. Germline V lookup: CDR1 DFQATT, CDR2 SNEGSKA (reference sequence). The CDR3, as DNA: TGCAGTGCTAGTTCTAACACAGATACGCAGTATTTT. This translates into CSASSNTDTQYF.

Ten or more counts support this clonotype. This chain's CDR3 is CASSTRTSGVYSEQFF. CDR3 DNA: TGTGCCAGCAGCACCCGGACTAGCGGGGTTTATAGTGAGCAGTTCTTC. V is TRBV7-9 and J is TRBJ2-1; 12 positions match TRBD2. V shed 5 bases and J 9 bases; nucleotides not matched to a gene: 11. Germline V lookup: CDR1 SEHNR, CDR2 FQNEAQ (reference sequence). The CDR3 totals 16 residues.

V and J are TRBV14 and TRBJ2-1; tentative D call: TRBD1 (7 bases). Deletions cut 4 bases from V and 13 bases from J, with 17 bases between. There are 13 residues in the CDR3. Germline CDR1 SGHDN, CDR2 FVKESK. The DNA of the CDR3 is TGTGCCAGCAGCCGCGGGACAGCCGAGAGCCAGTTCTTC. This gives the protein CASSRGTAESQFF. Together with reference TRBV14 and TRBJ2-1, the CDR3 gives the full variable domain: EAGVTQFPSHSVIEKGQTVTLRCDPISGHDNLYWYRRVMGKEIKFLLHFVKESKQDESGMPNNRFLAERTGGTYSTLKVQPAELEDSGVYFCASSRGTAESQFFGPGTRLTVL.

The CDR3 loop reads CASSLSVGTNEKLFF. CDR3 sequence (DNA): TGTGCCAGCAGCTTAAGCGTCGGGACTAATGAAAAACTGTTTTTT. This chain joins TRBV7-2 and TRBJ1-4; D uncertain. The CDR3 sequence is 15 residues long. With 2 bases removed from V and 2 bases from J, the gap between germline ends came to 9 bases. Germline V gene lookup returns CDR1 SGHTA and CDR2 FQGNSA.

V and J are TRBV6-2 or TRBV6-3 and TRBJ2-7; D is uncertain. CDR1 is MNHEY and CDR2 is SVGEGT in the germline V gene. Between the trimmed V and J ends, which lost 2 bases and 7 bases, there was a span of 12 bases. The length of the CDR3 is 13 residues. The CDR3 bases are TGTGCCAGCAGTTACCTACGAGAAAGAGAGCAGTACTTC. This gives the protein CASSYLREREQYF.

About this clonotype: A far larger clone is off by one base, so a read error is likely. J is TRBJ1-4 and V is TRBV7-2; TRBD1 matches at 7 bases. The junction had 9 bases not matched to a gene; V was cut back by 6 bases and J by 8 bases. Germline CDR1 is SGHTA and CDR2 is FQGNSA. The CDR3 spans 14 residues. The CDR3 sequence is CASSWWDSREKLFF. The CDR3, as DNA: TGTGCCAGCAGTTGGTGGGACAGCAGGGAAAAACTGTTTTTT.

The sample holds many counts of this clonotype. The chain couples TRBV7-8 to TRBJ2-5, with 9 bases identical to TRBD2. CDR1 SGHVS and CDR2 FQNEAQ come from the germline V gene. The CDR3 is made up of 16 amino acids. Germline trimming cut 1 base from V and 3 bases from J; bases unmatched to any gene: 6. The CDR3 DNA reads TGTGCCAGCAGCTTAGGTCTAGCGGGAAAGAAAGAGACCCAGTACTTC. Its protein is CASSLGLAGKKETQYF.

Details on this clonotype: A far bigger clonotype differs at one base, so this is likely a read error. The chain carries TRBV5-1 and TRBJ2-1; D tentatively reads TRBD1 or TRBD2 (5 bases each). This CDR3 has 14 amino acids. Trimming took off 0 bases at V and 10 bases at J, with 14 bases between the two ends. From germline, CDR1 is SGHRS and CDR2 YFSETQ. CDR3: CASSLAGAGYEQFF. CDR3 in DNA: TGCGCCAGCAGCTTGGCTGGGGCGGGCTACGAGCAGTTCTTC.

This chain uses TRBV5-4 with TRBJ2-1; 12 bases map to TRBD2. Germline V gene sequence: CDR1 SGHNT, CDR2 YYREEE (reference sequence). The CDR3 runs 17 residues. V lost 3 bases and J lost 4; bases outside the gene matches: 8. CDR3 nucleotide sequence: TGTGCCAGCAGCTGGATGCTAGCGGGGGGGGCATACAATGAGCAGTTCTTC. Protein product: CASSWMLAGGAYNEQFF.

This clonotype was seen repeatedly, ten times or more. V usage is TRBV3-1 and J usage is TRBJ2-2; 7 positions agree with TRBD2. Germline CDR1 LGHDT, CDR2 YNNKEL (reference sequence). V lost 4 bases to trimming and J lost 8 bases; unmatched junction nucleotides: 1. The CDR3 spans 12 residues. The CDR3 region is CASSLSGGELFF. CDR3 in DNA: TGTGCCAGCAGCCTTAGCGGGGGGGAGCTGTTTTTT.

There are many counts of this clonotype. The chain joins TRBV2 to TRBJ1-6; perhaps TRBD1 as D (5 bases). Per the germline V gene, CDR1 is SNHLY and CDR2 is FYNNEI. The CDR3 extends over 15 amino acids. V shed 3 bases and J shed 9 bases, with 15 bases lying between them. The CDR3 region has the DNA TGTGCCAGCAGTGACAAAGGGCAGGGAAGTTCACCCCTCCACTTT. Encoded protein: CASSDKGQGSSPLHF.

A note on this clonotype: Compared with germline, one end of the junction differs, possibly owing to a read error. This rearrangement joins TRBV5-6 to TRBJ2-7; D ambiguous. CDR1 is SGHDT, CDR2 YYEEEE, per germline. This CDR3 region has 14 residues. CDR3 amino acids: CASSLLGSSYKQYF. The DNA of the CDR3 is TGTGCCAGCAGCTTACTCGGGTCCTCCTACAAGCAGTACTTC.

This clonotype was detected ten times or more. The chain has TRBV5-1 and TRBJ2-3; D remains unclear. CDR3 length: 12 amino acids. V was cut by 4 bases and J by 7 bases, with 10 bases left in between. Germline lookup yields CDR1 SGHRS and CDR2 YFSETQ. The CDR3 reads CASSEGLNTQYF. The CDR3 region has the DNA TGCGCCAGCAGCGAAGGCCTGAATACGCAGTATTTT.

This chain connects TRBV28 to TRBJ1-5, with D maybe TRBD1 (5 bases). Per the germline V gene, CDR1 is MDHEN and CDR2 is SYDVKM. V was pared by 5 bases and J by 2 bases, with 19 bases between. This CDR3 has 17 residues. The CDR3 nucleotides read TGTGCCAGCAGTCCCCAGCGAGGGGCTAGGGGCAATCAGCCCCAGCATTTT. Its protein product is CASSPQRGARGNQPQHF.

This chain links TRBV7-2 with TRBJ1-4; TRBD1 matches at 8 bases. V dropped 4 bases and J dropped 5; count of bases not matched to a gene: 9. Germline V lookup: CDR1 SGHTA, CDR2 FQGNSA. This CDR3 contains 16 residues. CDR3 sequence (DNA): TGTGCCAGCAGCTGGCGAGCAGGGGGCGCAAATGAAAAACTGTTTTTT. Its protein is CASSWRAGGANEKLFF.

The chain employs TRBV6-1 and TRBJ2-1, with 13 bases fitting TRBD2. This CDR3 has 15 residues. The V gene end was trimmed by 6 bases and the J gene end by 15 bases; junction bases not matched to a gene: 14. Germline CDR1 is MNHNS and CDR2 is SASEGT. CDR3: CASRQLAGGPGVGFF. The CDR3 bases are TGTGCCAGCAGGCAACTAGCGGGAGGGCCCGGTGTTGGGTTCTTC.

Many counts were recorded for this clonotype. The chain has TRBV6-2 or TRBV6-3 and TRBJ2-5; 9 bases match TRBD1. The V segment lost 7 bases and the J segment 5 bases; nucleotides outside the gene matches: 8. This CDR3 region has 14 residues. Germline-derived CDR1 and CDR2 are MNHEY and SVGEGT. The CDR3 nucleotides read TGTGCCAGCAAATCCGGGACAGGGACCGAGACCCAGTACTTC. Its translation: CASKSGTGTETQYF.

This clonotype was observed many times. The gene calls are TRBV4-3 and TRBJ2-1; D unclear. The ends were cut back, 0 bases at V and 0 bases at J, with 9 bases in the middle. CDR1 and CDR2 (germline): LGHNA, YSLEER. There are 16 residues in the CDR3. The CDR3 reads CASSQEEQYSYNEQFF. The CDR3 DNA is TGCGCCAGCAGCCAAGAAGAGCAGTACTCCTACAATGAGCAGTTCTTC.

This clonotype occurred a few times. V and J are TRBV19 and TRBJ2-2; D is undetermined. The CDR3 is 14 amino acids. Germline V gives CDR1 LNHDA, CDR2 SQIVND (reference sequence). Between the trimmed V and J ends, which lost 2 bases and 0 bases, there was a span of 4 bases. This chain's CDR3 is CASSISPNTGELFF. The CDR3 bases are TGTGCCAGTAGTATATCTCCGAACACCGGGGAGCTGTTTTTT.

Here the CDR3 DNA reads TGTGCCAGCAGCTTAAGGAGGGACCATATGGATCAGCCCCAGCATTTT. Encoded protein: CASSLRRDHMDQPQHF. The chain joins TRBV7-8 to TRBJ1-5, with D possibly being TRBD1 (5 bases). CDR3 length equals 16 residues. V lost 2 bases, J lost 5 bases, and 16 bases lay in between. CDR1 SGHVS and CDR2 FQNEAQ come from the germline V gene.

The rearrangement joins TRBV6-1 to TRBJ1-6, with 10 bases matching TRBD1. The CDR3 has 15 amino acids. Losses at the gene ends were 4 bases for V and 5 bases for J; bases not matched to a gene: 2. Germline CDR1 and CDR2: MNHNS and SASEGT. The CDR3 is CASSGDRGNNSPLHF. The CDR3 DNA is TGTGCCAGCAGTGGGGACAGGGGTAATAATTCACCCCTCCACTTT.

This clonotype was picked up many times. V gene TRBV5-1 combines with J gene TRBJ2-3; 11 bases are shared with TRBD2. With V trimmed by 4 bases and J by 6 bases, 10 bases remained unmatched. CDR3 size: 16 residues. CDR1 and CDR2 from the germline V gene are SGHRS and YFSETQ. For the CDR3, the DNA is TGCGCCAGCAGCCAGAATAGCGGGGGGGCTAGCGATACGCAGTATTTT. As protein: CASSQNSGGASDTQYF.